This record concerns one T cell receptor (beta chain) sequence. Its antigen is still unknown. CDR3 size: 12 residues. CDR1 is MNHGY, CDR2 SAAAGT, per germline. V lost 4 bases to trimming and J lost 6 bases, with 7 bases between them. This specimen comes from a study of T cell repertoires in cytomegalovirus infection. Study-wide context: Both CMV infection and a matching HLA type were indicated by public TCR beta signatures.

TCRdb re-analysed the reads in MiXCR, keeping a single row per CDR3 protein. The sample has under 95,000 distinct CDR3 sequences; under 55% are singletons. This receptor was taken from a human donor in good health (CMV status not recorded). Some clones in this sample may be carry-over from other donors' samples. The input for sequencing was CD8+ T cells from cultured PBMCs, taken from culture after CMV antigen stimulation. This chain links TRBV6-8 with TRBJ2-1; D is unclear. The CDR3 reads CASSLARNEQFF. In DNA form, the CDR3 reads TGTGCCAGCAGTTTGGCTCGCAATGAGCAGTTCTTC.